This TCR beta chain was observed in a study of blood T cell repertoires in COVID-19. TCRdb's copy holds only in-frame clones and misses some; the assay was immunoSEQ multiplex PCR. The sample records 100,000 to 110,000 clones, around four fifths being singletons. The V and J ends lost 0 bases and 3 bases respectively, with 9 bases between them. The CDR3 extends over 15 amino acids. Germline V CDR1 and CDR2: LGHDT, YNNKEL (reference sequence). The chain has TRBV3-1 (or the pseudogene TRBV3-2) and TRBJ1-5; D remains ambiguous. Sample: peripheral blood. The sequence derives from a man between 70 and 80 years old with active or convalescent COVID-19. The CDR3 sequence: CASSQDGQINQPQHF. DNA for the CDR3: TGTGCCAGCAGCCAAGATGGGCAGATCAATCAGCCCCAGCATTTT.